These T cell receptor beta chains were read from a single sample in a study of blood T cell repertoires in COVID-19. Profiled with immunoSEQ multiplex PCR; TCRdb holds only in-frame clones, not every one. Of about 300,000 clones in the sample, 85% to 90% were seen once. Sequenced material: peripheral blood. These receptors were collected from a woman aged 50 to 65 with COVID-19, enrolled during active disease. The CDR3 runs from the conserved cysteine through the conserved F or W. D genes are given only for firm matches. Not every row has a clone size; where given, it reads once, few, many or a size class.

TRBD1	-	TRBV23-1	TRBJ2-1	TGCGCCAGCAGTCAGAAAAGACAGGGAAGGTCTTACAATGAGCAGTTCTTC	CASSQKRQGRSYNEQFF
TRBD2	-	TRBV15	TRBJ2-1	TGTGCCACCAGCAGAGATTTAGCGGGAAGGCTCCATGAGCAGTTCTTC	CATSRDLAGRLHEQFF
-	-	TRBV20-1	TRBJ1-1	TGCAGTGCTCAGCCGACAGGCGAAGCTTTCTTT	CSAQPTGEAFF
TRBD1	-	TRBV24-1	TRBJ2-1	TGTGCCACCAGTGACTCCGGACAGGGTGGGGCCAATGAGCAGTTCTTC	CATSDSGQGGANEQFF
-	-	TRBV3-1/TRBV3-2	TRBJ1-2	TGTGCCAGCAGCTCCCTTTCGGGCCTCGGAGGCTATGGCTACACCTTC	CASSSLSGLGGYGYTF
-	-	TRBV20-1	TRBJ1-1	TGCAGTGCTAGTCAGGGGACAAACACTGAAGCTTTCTTT	CSASQGTNTEAFF
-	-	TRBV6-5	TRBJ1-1	TGTGCCAGCAGTTCCGGGGGGACCCCAGGTGAAGCTTTCTTT	CASSSGGTPGEAFF
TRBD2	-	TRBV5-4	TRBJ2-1	TGTGCCAGCAGCTTACTAGCGGGACTCACCTACAATGAGCAGTTCTTC	CASSLLAGLTYNEQFF
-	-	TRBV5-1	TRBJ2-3	TGCGCCAGCAGCTTTAATAGAGGCCAAGATACGCAGTATTTT	CASSFNRGQDTQYF
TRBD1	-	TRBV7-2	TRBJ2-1	TGTGCCAGCAGCCCGTCGGGACAGGCCTACAATGAGCAGTTCTTC	CASSPSGQAYNEQFF
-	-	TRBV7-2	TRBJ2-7	TGTGCCAGCAGCTTAGTGGGGCCAACCGAGCAGTACTTC	CASSLVGPTEQYF
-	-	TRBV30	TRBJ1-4	TGTGCCTGGACTGGACAGCCTAATGAAAAACTGTTTTTT	CAWTGQPNEKLFF
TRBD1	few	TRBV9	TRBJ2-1	TGTGCCAGCAGCAAGACCGGGACAGGGTATAATGAGCAGTTCTTC	CASSKTGTGYNEQFF
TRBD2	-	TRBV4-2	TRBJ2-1	TGTGCCAGCAGCCAAGTTAGCGGGACGGATTACAATGAGCAGTTCTTC	CASSQVSGTDYNEQFF
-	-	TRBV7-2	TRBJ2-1	TGTGCCAGCGGGGCGGGGCCTTACAATGAGCAGTTCTTC	CASGAGPYNEQFF
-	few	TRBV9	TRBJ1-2	TGTGCCAGCAGCGCCACAGGGCAGGGTGGCTACACCTTC	CASSATGQGGYTF
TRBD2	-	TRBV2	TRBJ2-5	TGTGCCAGCAGTGGGGTTCGGGCTAGCGGGCGTGACCAAGAGACCCAGTACTTC	CASSGVRASGRDQETQYF
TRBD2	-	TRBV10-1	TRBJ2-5	TGCGCCACCGGGGGACTACTCCAAGAGACCCAGTACTTC	CATGGLLQETQYF
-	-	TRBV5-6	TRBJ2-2	TGTGCCAGCAGCTTGGTACAGGGCTCCGCCGGGGAGCTGTTTTTT	CASSLVQGSAGELFF
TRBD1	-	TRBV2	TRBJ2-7	TGTGCCAGCAGCGAACAGGGGTCCGAGCAGTACTTC	CASSEQGSEQYF
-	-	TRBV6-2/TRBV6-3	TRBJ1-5	TGTGCCAGCAGTTATCCGACAAGCAATCAGCCCCAGCATTTT	CASSYPTSNQPQHF
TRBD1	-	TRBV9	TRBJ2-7	TGTGCCAGCAGCGCAGACCCGGGACAGGGGGAAAAGCAGTACTTC	CASSADPGQGEKQYF